This entry is about one T cell receptor (beta chain). This clonotype has a count of ten or more. The target of this receptor is not known. Base qualities are missing; no much larger clone stands one base away. Libraries came from multiplex PCR. The run used an Illumina HiSeq 4000. TCR beta libraries were built with iRepertoire HTBI primers and Arm-PCR amplification of CDR3 regions. Before sequencing, the PCR products underwent gel purification. Under the source paper's analysis protocol: Across samples, about 64 TRBV and roughly 13 TRBJ segments were identified and used for gene usage analysis of CDR3 amino acid clonotypes. COPE and FqMerger were used to merge the filtered high-quality paired reads into contigs. Contigs were aligned with BLAST to IMGT TRBV, TRBD and TRBJ reference genes, and CDR3 was defined per IMGT. Highly expanded clones were defined as clonotypes with a frequency above 0.1%. Repertoire diversity was measured by Shannon entropy, and V-J evenness by the Gini coefficient. Clonotypes shared by more than one individual were considered public. Using fastp at Q25 and MiXCR, TCRdb reprocessed the public reads and kept productive beta chains. Every CDR3 protein is listed once, alongside the most common genes and DNA of its rows. The V and J calls shown here were made by TCRdb, not taken from the authors' results. This sample has around 500,000 distinct CDR3 sequences in its table, and approximately 13% of those were observed once. The biggest ten clones account for roughly 10% of the sample.

The data stem from a study of regulatory T cells in long-lasting Graves disease (dated by TCRdb to about 2021). For context, the study as a whole: Patients with newly diagnosed Graves' disease had been on antithyroid drugs for under 3 months. Peripheral blood TCR sequencing and RNA sequencing compared persistent Graves' disease patients with newly diagnosed Graves' disease patients. The study was registered as a clinical trial and conducted in China. A total of some 35 samples underwent TCR sequencing, from around 13 patients with persistent Graves' disease and some 20 patients with newly diagnosed Graves' disease. The paper as a whole reports these results and caveats: The authors acknowledged the small sample size as a limitation that may reduce accuracy. Compared with newly diagnosed patients, patients with persistent Graves' disease had lower TCR Shannon entropy and fewer highly expanded clones, which suggests clonal expansion. Persistent patients shared more public clonotypes among themselves (around 2,500) than newly diagnosed patients did (approximately 900). Only peripheral blood was studied, because thyroid tissue, the primary lesion, was inaccessible. Persistent disease showed preferential use of TRBV28, TRBJ1-2 and TRBJ2-5, whereas newly diagnosed disease favored TRBV20-1 and TRBJ2-1. Sequencing and analysis were limited to the TCR beta chain.

CDR1 DFQATT and CDR2 SNEGSKA were looked up in the germline V gene (reference sequence). From V the trimming removes 6 bases and from J it removes 6 bases, while the gene matches leave 13 bases of the junction unaccounted for. CDR3 length: 15 amino acids, cysteine to phenylalanine. Only the CDR3 DNA stays, 45 bases, in frame from base 1. This specimen's time point label, per the study, means: newly diagnosed GD, antithyroid drugs for less than 3 months. RNA was extracted from PBMCs in TRIzol for both TCR sequencing and RNA sequencing. Graves' disease was diagnosed according to American Thyroid Association guidelines. Patients were recruited from an endocrinology department in Xi'an, China. Each patient gave 8.5 to 9.5 milliliters of peripheral blood, collected in an EDTA anticoagulant tube. Ficoll Paque Plus density gradient separation was used to isolate PBMCs, and no additional T cell sorting was done. RNA quality was checked with an Agilent 2100 Bioanalyzer and agarose gel, and concentration with a NanoDrop 2000.

A further study also used this sample, focusing on T cells in Graves' hyperthyroidism and ophthalmopathy. The second study, in turn, reports: Graves' hyperthyroidism was defined as stable when no progression to ophthalmopathy occurred over 18 months of follow-up. The hyperthyroidism patients were between 18 and 65 years old and newly diagnosed, with a disease duration of less than 2 months. Patients with uncontrolled infections, other autoimmune diseases, pregnancy or lactation were excluded. Diagnoses were based on clinical symptoms, serum thyroxine and TRAb, thyroid ultrasound and orbital computed tomography. A first-round RT-PCR of the TCR CDR3 used the HTBI primer set with the Qiagen OneStep RT-PCR kit. Most expanded thyroid clonotypes (frequency above 0.001) were also detected in blood, a finding suggesting that blood repertoires may reflect thyroid immune responses. A 13 V-J signature model separated ophthalmopathy from stable hyperthyroidism, with about 88% sensitivity and 81.08% specificity in cross-validation and 80%/75% in testing. In validation, progression to ophthalmopathy was predicted by the model with around 71% sensitivity and 72% to 85% specificity, a median of approximately 7.1 months before onset. A discovery cohort of about 96 patients, approximately 45 with Graves' ophthalmopathy and 55 to 60 with stable Graves' hyperthyroidism, was used to find distinguishing TCR V-J signatures. Prospective prediction of ophthalmopathy was tested in an independent validation cohort consisting of 18 to 20 hyperthyroidism patients and 15 to 17 patients who later progressed to ophthalmopathy. The approximately 100 discovery patients were divided at random into training and test sets in a 7:3 ratio. The study also compared thyroid tissue and blood T-cell repertoires from several Graves' hyperthyroidism patients. After blood sampling, hyperthyroidism patients were treated with methimazole at a starting dose of 30 mg daily, and ophthalmopathy patients were treated with high-dose intravenous methylprednisolone. A second multiplex PCR round built the libraries, followed by size selection and purification. The libraries were sequenced on an Illumina HiSeq2000 using paired-end 100 bp reads. SOAPnuke was used to process the raw data, removing reads that contained adapters or uncalled bases, had a mean Phred below 15, or lacked an exact match to the constant primer or identifier. COPE v1.2.5 was used to merge high-quality paired reads, and clonotypes were defined as unique nucleotide sequences. MiTCR v1.1 was used to align the clonotypes against IMGT TRBV, TRBD and TRBJ reference segments. The analysis was restricted to V-J combinations with a frequency above 0.0001, which together covered 99% to 99.2% of the repertoires. A TCS score was defined as the ratio between F50 (clonal expansion) and ExV (chaos), using BLOSUM62-based TCRdist between CDR3 peptides within each V-J. Welch's t-statistics and random forest reduced some 510 V-J features to about 12, which were used in a naive Bayes classifier (R e1071). No statistical method was used to fix the sample size in advance, and group allocation was not hidden from the investigators. TCR Vbeta CDR3 sequencing of 135 peripheral blood samples (43 ophthalmopathy, approximately 80 hyperthyroidism and roughly 17 progressor patients) is reported in the paper.

This receptor chain uses TRBV20-1 and TRBJ2-7; the junction holds 11 bases that match TRBD2. Here the sequenced sample was peripheral blood mononuclear cells (PBMCs), taken at new diagnosis, from a patient treated with antithyroid drugs. The receptor was derived from a man aged 25-45 years with Graves disease. Donor details come from another sample of the same person, matched by shared clones. The CDR3 has the sequence CSARTPGLAESEQYF. The DNA reads as follows: TGCAGTGCCCGGACACCGGGACTAGCGGAGTCCGAGCAGTACTTC.